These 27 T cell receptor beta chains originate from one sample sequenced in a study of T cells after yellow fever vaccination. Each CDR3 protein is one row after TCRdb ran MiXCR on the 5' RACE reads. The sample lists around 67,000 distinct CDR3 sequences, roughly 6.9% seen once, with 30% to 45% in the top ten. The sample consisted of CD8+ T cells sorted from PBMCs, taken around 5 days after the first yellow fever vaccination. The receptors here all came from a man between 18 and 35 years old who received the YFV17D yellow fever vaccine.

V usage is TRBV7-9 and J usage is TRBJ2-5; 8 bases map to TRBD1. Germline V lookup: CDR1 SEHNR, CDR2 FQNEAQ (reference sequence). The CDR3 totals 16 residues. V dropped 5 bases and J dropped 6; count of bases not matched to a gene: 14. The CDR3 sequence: CASSESHSGGAKTQYF. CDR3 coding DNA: TGTGCCAGCAGCGAGTCCCACTCAGGGGGCGCTAAGACCCAGTACTTC.

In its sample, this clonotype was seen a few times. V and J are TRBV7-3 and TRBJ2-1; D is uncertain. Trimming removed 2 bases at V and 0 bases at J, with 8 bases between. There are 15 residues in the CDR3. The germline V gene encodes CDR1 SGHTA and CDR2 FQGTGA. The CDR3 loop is CASSLQAGSYNEQFF. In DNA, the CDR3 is TGTGCCAGCAGCTTACAGGCCGGCTCCTACAATGAGCAGTTCTTC.

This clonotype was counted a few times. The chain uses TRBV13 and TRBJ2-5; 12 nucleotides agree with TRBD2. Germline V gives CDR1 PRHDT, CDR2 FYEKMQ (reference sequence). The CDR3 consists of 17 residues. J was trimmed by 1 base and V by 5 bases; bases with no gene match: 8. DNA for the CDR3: TGTGCCAGCAGCCCAAGGACTAGCGGGGAGATCCAAGAGACCCAGTACTTC. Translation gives CASSPRTSGEIQETQYF. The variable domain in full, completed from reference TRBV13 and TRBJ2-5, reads AAGVIQSPRHLIKEKRETATLKCYPIPRHDTVYWYQQGPGQDPQFLISFYEKMQSDKGSIPDRFSAQQFSDYHSELNMSSLELGDSALYFCASSPRTSGEIQETQYFGPGTRLLVL.

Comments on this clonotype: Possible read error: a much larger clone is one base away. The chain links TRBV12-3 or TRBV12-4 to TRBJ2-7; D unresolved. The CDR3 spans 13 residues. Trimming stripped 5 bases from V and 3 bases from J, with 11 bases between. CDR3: CASSPTSYYEQYF. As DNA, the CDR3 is TGTGCCAGCAGTCCTACGAGCTACTACGAGCAGTACTTC.

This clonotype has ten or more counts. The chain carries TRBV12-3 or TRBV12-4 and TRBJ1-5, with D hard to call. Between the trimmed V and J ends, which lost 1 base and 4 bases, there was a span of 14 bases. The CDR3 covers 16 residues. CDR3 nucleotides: TGTGCCAGCAGTTTAGGTTCAGTAGAGGTTAATCAGCCCCAGCATTTT. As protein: CASSLGSVEVNQPQHF.

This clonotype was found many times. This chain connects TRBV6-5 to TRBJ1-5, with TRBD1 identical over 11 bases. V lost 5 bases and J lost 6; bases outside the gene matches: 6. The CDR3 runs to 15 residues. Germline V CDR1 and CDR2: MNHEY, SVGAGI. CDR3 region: CASSPWTGGGQPQHF. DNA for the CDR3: TGTGCCAGCAGTCCGTGGACAGGGGGCGGTCAGCCCCAGCATTTT.

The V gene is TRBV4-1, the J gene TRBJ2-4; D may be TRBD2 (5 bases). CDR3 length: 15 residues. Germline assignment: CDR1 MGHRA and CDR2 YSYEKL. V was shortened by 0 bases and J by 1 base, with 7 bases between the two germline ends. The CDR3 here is CASSQDRGAKNIQYF. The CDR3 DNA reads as TGCGCCAGCAGCCAAGATAGAGGGGCCAAAAACATTCAGTACTTC.

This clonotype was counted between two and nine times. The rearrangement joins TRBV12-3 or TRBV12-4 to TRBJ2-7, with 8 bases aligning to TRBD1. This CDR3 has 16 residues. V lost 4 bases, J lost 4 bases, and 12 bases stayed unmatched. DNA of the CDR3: TGTGCCAGCAGTTCCACGCAGGGGGCGTCGATATACGAGCAGTACTTC. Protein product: CASSSTQGASIYEQYF.

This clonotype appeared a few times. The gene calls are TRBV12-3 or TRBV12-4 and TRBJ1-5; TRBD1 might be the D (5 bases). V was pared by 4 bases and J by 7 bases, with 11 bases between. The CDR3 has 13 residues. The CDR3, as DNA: TGTGCCAGCAGTTATGGAGGGGACCAGCCCCAGCATTTT. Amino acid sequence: CASSYGGDQPQHF.

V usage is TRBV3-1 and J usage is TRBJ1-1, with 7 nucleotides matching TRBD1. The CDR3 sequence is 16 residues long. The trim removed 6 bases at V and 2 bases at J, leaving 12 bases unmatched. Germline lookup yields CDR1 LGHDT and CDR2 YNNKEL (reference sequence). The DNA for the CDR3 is TGTGCCAGCAGGCAATTTGGGGACAGCCCCAACACTGAAGCTTTCTTT. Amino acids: CASRQFGDSPNTEAFF. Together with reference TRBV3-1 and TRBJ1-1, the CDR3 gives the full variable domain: DTAVSQTPKYLVTQMGNDKSIKCEQNLGHDTMYWYKQDSKKFLKIMFSYNNKELIINETVPNRFSPKSPDKAHLNLHINSLELGDSAVYFCASRQFGDSPNTEAFFGQGTRLTVV.

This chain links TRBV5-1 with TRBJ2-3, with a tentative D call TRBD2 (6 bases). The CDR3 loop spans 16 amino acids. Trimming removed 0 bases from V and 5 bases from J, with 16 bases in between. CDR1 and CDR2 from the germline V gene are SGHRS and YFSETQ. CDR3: CASSLGGTAPGDTQYF. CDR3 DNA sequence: TGCGCCAGCAGCTTGGGGGGGACTGCCCCCGGAGATACGCAGTATTTT.

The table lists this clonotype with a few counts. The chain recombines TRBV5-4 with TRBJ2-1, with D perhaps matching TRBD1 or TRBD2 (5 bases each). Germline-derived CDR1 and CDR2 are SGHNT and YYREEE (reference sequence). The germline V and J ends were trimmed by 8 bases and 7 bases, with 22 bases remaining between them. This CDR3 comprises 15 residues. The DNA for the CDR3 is TGTGCCAGTGGGGCAGGGACGGACCTGAGGAATGAGCAGTTCTTC. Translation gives CASGAGTDLRNEQFF.

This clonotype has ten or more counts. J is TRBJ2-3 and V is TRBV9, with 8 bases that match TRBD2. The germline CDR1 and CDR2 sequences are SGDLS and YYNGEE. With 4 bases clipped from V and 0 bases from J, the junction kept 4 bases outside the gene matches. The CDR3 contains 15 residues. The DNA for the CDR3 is TGTGCCAGCAGCCCAGCGGGGGCCAGCACAGATACGCAGTATTTT. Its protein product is CASSPAGASTDTQYF. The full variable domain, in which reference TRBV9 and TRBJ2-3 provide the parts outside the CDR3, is DSGVTQTPKHLITATGQRVTLRCSPRSGDLSVYWYQQSLDQGLQFLIQYYNGEERAKGNILERFSAQQFPDLHSELNLSSLELGDSALYFCASSPAGASTDTQYFGPGTRLTVL.

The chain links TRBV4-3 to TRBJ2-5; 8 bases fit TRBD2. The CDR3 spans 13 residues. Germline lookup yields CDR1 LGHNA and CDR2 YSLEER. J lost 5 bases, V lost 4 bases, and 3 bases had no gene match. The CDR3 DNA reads TGCGCCAGCAGCCCCGGGACTAGTGAGACCCAGTACTTC. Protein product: CASSPGTSETQYF.

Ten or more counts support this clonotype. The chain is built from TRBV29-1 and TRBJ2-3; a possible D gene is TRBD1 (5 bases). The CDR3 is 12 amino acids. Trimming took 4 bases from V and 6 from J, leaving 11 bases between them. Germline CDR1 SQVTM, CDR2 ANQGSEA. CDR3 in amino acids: CSVVGALDTQYF. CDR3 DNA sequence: TGCAGCGTTGTAGGGGCCCTGGATACGCAGTATTTT.

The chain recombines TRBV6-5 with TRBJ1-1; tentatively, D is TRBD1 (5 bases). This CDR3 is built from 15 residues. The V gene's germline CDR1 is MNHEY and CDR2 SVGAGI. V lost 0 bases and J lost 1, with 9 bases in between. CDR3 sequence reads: CASSYSGQGNTEAFF. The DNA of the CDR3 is TGTGCCAGCAGTTACTCGGGGCAGGGGAACACTGAAGCTTTCTTT.

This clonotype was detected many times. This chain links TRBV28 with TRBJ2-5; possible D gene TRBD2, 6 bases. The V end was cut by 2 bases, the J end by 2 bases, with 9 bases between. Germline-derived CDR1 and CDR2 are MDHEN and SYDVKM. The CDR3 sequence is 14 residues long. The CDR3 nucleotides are TGTGCCAGCAGTTTACTAGCGAATCAAGAGACCCAGTACTTC. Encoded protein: CASSLLANQETQYF.

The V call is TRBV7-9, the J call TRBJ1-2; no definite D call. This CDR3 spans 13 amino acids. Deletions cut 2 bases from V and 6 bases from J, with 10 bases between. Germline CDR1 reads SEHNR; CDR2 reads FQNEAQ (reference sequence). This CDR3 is CASSLSAVHGYTF. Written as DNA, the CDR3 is TGTGCCAGCAGCTTATCCGCGGTTCATGGCTACACCTTC.

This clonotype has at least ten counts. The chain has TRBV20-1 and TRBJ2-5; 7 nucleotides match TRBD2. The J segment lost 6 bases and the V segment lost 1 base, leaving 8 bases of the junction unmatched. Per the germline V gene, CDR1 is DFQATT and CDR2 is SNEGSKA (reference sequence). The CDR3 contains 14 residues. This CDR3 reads CSARAPGRVKTQYF. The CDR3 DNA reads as TGCAGTGCTAGAGCCCCTGGGAGGGTAAAGACCCAGTACTTC.

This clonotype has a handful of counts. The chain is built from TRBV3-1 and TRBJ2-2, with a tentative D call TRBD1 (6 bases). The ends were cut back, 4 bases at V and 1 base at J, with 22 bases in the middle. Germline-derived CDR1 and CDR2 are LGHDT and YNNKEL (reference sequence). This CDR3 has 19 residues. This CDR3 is CASSPPLWTVGENTGELFF. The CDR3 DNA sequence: TGTGCCAGCAGCCCGCCCCTCTGGACAGTAGGCGAGAACACCGGGGAGCTGTTTTTT.

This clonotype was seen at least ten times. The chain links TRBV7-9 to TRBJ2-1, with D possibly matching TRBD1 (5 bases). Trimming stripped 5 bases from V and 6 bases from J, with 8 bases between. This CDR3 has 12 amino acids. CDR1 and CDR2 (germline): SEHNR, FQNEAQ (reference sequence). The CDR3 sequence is CASSVDSNEQFF. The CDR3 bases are TGTGCCAGCAGCGTAGACAGCAATGAGCAGTTCTTC.

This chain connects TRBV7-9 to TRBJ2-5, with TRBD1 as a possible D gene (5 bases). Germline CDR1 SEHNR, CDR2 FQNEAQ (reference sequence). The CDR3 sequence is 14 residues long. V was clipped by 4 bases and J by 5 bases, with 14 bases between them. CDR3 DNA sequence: TGTGCCAGCAGCTCCGACAGTCCCGTGGAGACCCAGTACTTC. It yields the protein CASSSDSPVETQYF.

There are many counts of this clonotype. CDR3 amino acids: CASSSYEQFF. The CDR3 region has the DNA TGTGCCAGCAGCTCGTATGAGCAGTTCTTC. V and J are TRBV7-9 and TRBJ2-1, with D uncertain. The ends were cut back, 4 bases at V and 8 bases at J, with 3 bases in the middle. This CDR3 has 10 residues. Per the germline V gene, CDR1 is SEHNR and CDR2 is FQNEAQ (reference sequence).

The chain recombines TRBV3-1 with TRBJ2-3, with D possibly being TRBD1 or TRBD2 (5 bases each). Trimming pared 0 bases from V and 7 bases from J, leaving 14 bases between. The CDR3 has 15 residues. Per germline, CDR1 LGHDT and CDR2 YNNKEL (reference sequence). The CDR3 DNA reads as TGTGCCAGCAGCCAAGAGGGGGAAATCTTTCATACGCAGTATTTT. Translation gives CASSQEGEIFHTQYF.

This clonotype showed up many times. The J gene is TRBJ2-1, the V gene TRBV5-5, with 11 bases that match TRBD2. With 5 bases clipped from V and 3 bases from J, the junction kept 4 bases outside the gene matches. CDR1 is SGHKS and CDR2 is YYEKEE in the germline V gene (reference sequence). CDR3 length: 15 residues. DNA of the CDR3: TGTGCCAGCAGTTCCGGGACTAGCGGCTACAATGAGCAGTTCTTC. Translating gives CASSSGTSGYNEQFF.

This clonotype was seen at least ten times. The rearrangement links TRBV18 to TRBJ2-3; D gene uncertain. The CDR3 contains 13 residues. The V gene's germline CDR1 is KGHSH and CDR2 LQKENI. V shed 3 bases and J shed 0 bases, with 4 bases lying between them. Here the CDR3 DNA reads TGTGCCAGCTCACCGGACAGCACAGATACGCAGTATTTT. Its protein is CASSPDSTDTQYF.

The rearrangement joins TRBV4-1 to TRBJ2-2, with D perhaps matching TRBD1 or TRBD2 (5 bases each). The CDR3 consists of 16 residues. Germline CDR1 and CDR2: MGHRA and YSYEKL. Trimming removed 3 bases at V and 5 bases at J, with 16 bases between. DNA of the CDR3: TGCGCCAGCAGCCACCCGGGTGGGGGAGAGACCGGGGAGCTGTTTTTT. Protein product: CASSHPGGGETGELFF.